This T cell receptor beta chain appears in the sequencing data of a study of glioma-infiltrating T cells after dendritic cell vaccination. The PCR used 60 V beta and 13 J beta primers. The assay was immunoSEQ multiplex PCR, and TCRdb's table has in-frame clones only and misses some. This sample has roughly 68,000 clones, with 80% to 85% found just once. The V end was cut by 4 bases, the J end by 2 bases, with 14 bases between. Germline CDR1 SEHNR, CDR2 FQNEAQ (reference sequence). The CDR3 loop spans 15 amino acids. The source was blood, collected before dendritic cell vaccination. The rearrangement links TRBV7-9 to TRBJ1-2; possibly TRBD1 for D (5 bases). This clonotype was sampled from a human donor with glioblastoma. CDR3 region: CASSSLWGGNYGYTF. The CDR3 nucleotides read TGTGCCAGCAGCTCCCTTTGGGGGGGGAACTATGGCTACACCTTC. The entire variable domain, with the rest obtained from reference TRBV7-9 and TRBJ1-2, is as follows: DTGVSQNPRHKITKRGQNVTFRCDPISEHNRLYWYRQTLGQGPEFLTYFQNEAQLEKSRLLSDRFSAERPKGSFSTLEIQRTEQGDSAMYLCASSSLWGGNYGYTFGSGTRLTVV.